This passage covers 3 T cell receptor beta chains from one sample sequenced in a study of beta chain features in type 1 diabetes. The study's findings and limits: Significant though moderate, a shortening of TCRB CDR3s appeared in all four CD4+ subsets of Type 1 diabetes patients.

Reverse transcription of all isolated RNA meant that expressed TCRB transcripts were sequenced. Libraries were prepared by immunoSEQ multiplex PCR; TCRdb keeps only in-frame clonotypes and omits some of them. Of tens of thousands of clones listed, 68% are singletons. No antigen has been assigned to these receptors. The sequenced sample was stem cell memory CD4+ T cells from blood. The receptors were gathered from a woman in her 40s with type 1 diabetes.

The CDR3 DNA reads as TGTGCCACCAGCACCGGACAGGGCATGGCTCAGCCCCAGCATTTT. Its translation: CATSTGQGMAQPQHF. V is TRBV15 and J is TRBJ1-5, with TRBD1 matching over 8 bases. This CDR3 region has 15 residues. Trimming removed 4 bases from V and 6 bases from J; junction bases left unmatched: 8. CDR1 LNHNV and CDR2 YYDKDF come from the germline V gene (reference sequence).

The chain uses TRBV7-3 and TRBJ2-2; 7 nucleotides match TRBD2. This CDR3 spans 15 amino acids. Germline CDR1 is SGHTA and CDR2 is FQGTGA. V trimming: 2 bases; J trimming: 4 bases; junction bases outside the gene matches: 4. For the CDR3, the DNA is TGTGCCAGCAGCTTAGCTAGCGGTGGCACCGGGGAGCTGTTTTTT. Translating gives CASSLASGGTGELFF. The whole variable domain, filled in from reference TRBV7-3 and TRBJ2-2, reads GAGVSQTPSNKVTEKGKYVELRCDPISGHTALYWYRQSLGQGPEFLIYFQGTGAADDSGLPNDRFFAVRPEGSVSTLKIQRTERGDSAVYLCASSLASGGTGELFFGEGSRLTVL.

V gene TRBV29-1 combines with J gene TRBJ1-1, with D hard to call. V was pared by 0 bases and J by 1 base, with 6 bases between. The V gene's germline CDR1 is SQVTM and CDR2 ANQGSEA. The CDR3 consists of 13 residues. DNA for the CDR3: TGCAGCGTTGAAGAGGCCTGGAACACTGAAGCTTTCTTT. It is translated as CSVEEAWNTEAFF.